A single sample gave rise to the 18 T cell receptor beta chains below, sequenced in a study of T cells in Graves' hyperthyroidism and ophthalmopathy. What was amplified from RNA transcripts were TCR beta CDR3 regions. The HTBI primer set was used in a first-round RT-PCR of the TCR CDR3. TCRdb re-analysed the multiplex PCR reads in MiXCR, keeping a single row per CDR3 protein. The table lists roughly 550,000 distinct CDR3 sequences, about 16% of them singletons. The sequencing input was blood. These receptors were obtained from a woman in her twenties or thirties with Graves' ophthalmopathy.

This clonotype was detected a few times. The CDR3 protein is CASSLPAAGGIQYF. CDR3 DNA sequence: TGTGCCAGCAGCTTGCCCGCGGCAGGAGGGATTCAGTACTTC. The rearrangement links TRBV5-5 to TRBJ2-4, with D possibly matching TRBD2 (6 bases). Looked up from germline, CDR1 is SGHKS and CDR2 is YYEKEE (reference sequence). The CDR3 length is 14 residues. Deletions cut 1 base from V and 10 bases from J, with 15 bases between.

This clonotype was counted ten times or more. In DNA form, the CDR3 reads TGCAGTGCTAGAGTACCGGGAAATAACTATGGCTACACCTTC. Amino acid sequence: CSARVPGNNYGYTF. The chain uses TRBV20-1 and TRBJ1-2, with D uncertain. The CDR3 is 14 amino acids. V was cut by 1 base and J by 1 base, with 10 bases left in between. CDR1 is DFQATT and CDR2 is SNEGSKA in the germline V gene (reference sequence).

This clonotype was recorded at least ten times. The CDR3 loop is CASMGLAGVFTGELFF. The DNA of the CDR3 is TGTGCCAGCATGGGACTAGCGGGAGTATTCACCGGGGAGCTGTTTTTT. This chain uses TRBV2 with TRBJ2-2; 14 bases align to TRBD2. The CDR3 is 16 residues long. With 7 bases clipped from V and 4 bases from J, the junction kept 5 bases outside the gene matches. Germline CDR1 and CDR2: SNHLY and FYNNEI.

The chain carries TRBV28 and TRBJ1-4; maybe TRBD1 (5 bases). Germline CDR1 MDHEN, CDR2 SYDVKM. The CDR3 loop spans 15 amino acids. The V end lost 3 bases, the J end lost 7 bases, and 15 bases lay between the germline ends. The CDR3 DNA sequence: TGTGCCAGCAGTTTCCGGGACCCGGGGGGTGAAAAACTGTTTTTT. Translating gives CASSFRDPGGEKLFF.

This clonotype was counted many times. This chain's CDR3 is CASSTAEGTYGYTF. CDR3 in DNA: TGTGCCAGTTCGACCGCAGAGGGGACCTATGGCTACACCTTC. The chain is built from TRBV2 and TRBJ1-2; possibly TRBD1 for D (5 bases). The CDR3 runs 14 residues. Per germline, CDR1 SNHLY and CDR2 FYNNEI. V was cut by 9 bases and J by 4 bases, with 18 bases left in between. Full variable domain (missing parts from reference TRBV2 and TRBJ1-2): EPEVTQTPSHQVTQMGQEVILRCVPISNHLYFYWYRQILGQKVEFLVSFYNNEISEKSEIFDDQFSVERPDGSNFTLKIRSTKLEDSAMYFCASSTAEGTYGYTFGSGTRLTVV.

The chain employs TRBV7-9 and TRBJ2-1, with TRBD1 matching over 8 bases. V dropped 5 bases and J dropped 7; count of bases not matched to a gene: 13. Germline CDR1 and CDR2: SEHNR and FQNEAQ (reference sequence). This CDR3 comprises 16 residues. In nucleotides, the CDR3 is TGTGCCAGCAGCCTTGGGACAGGTAGTTATGGGAATGAGCAGTTCTTC. Protein product: CASSLGTGSYGNEQFF.

This clonotype was observed many times. The rearrangement uses TRBV24-1 and TRBJ2-3; 8 bases map to TRBD2. The CDR3 sequence is 16 residues long. V dropped 4 bases and J dropped 2; count of bases not matched to a gene: 7. The germline CDR1 and CDR2 sequences are KGHDR and SFDVKD. This CDR3 reads CATSETSGSFTDTQYF. In nucleotides, the CDR3 is TGTGCCACCAGTGAAACGAGCGGGAGCTTCACAGATACGCAGTATTTT.

This clonotype was detected many times. The chain recombines TRBV5-1 with TRBJ2-1; weak D call: TRBD2 (6 bases). Trimming removed 1 base at V and 6 bases at J, with 11 bases between. The CDR3 is 14 amino acids. Germline V gives CDR1 SGHRS, CDR2 YFSETQ. The CDR3 region has the DNA TGCGCCAGCAGCTTGACGGTTAGCGGCAATGAGCAGTTCTTC. It yields the protein CASSLTVSGNEQFF.

This clonotype was observed many times. V is TRBV18 and J is TRBJ2-1; TRBD2 is a possible D gene (7 bases). The CDR3 consists of 15 residues. V gave up 5 bases and J gave up 4 bases, with 15 bases separating them. CDR1 and CDR2 (germline): KGHSH, LQKENI. Here the CDR3 DNA reads TGTGCCAGCTCAGGGGGGGACACCGCATACAATGAGCAGTTCTTC. Encoded protein: CASSGGDTAYNEQFF.

This clonotype was recorded many times. The gene calls are TRBV20-1 and TRBJ2-1; 8 bases align to TRBD2. This CDR3 comprises 19 residues. Per germline, CDR1 DFQATT and CDR2 SNEGSKA (reference sequence). V was clipped by 0 bases and J by 8 bases; unmatched bases: 21. The DNA of the CDR3 is TGCAGTGCTAGAGATTCGGGTATTCAAGAGCGGGAGTTGAGTGATGAGCAGTTCTTC. Residues: CSARDSGIQERELSDEQFF.

The chain joins TRBV6-2 or TRBV6-3 to TRBJ2-2; 7 nucleotides line up with TRBD1. The CDR3 spans 15 residues. J gave up 3 bases and V 0 bases, and 1 base lay outside the gene matches. Germline values: CDR1 MNHEY, CDR2 SVGEGT. The CDR3 bases are TGTGCCAGCAGTTACTCCGACAGGGACACCGGGGAGCTGTTTTTT. This encodes CASSYSDRDTGELFF.

This rearrangement joins TRBV6-2 or TRBV6-3 to TRBJ2-3, with D possibly matching TRBD1 (6 bases). Germline CDR1 and CDR2: MNHEY and SVGEGT. The V end was cut by 6 bases, the J end by 0 bases, with 19 bases between. The CDR3 is 17 residues long. CDR3 bases: TGTGCCAGCAGCCCCCCGGTTAGGGGGTCTAGCACAGATACGCAGTATTTT. Translation: CASSPPVRGSSTDTQYF.

This chain joins TRBV28 and TRBJ1-2; no clear D. Trimming cost V 3 bases and J 4 bases, with 12 bases left between them. CDR1 MDHEN and CDR2 SYDVKM come from the germline V gene. The CDR3 is made up of 14 amino acids. The CDR3 sequence: CASSFKRVGYGYTF. The DNA for the CDR3 is TGTGCCAGCAGTTTTAAGAGGGTTGGCTATGGCTACACCTTC.

This clonotype was seen a few times. This chain uses TRBV4-1 with TRBJ1-1, with D hard to call. This CDR3 contains 15 residues. Germline V CDR1 and CDR2: MGHRA, YSYEKL. Trimming removed 4 bases from V and 4 bases from J, with 16 bases in between. The CDR3 loop reads CASSPGAGSGTEAFF. The CDR3 DNA reads as TGCGCCAGCAGCCCTGGAGCAGGTAGTGGCACTGAAGCTTTCTTT.

This clonotype came up a few times. The chain uses TRBV7-9 and TRBJ1-6, with D unclear. V lost 5 bases and J 10 bases, leaving 15 bases between the germline ends. The CDR3 contains 14 residues. CDR1 SEHNR and CDR2 FQNEAQ come from the germline V gene (reference sequence). The CDR3 reads CASSPVGPGSPLHF. CDR3 bases: TGTGCCAGCAGCCCGGTTGGTCCAGGCTCACCCCTCCACTTT.

This clonotype was seen more than once but under ten times. The V call is TRBV20-1, the J call TRBJ2-1, with 7 bases fitting TRBD2. V lost 3 bases, J lost 3 bases, and 5 bases stayed unmatched. The CDR3 extends over 14 amino acids. CDR1 and CDR2 (germline): DFQATT, SNEGSKA (reference sequence). As DNA, the CDR3 is TGCAGTGCTAGGTTCTTAGCGGGCTACAATGAGCAGTTCTTC. It translates to CSARFLAGYNEQFF.

This clonotype has more than one count but fewer than ten. The rearrangement joins TRBV28 to TRBJ1-5; D unresolved. Germline CDR1 MDHEN, CDR2 SYDVKM. This CDR3 comprises 13 residues. The germline V and J ends were trimmed by 9 bases and 4 bases, with 13 bases remaining between them. As DNA, the CDR3 is TGTGCCAGTGAGGGAGGGATTAATCAGCCCCAGCATTTT. It is translated as CASEGGINQPQHF. Based on the CDR3 plus reference TRBV28 and TRBJ1-5, the full variable domain is DVKVTQSSRYLVKRTGEKVFLECVQDMDHENMFWYRQDPGLGLRLIYFSYDVKMKEKGDIPEGYSVSREKKERFSLILESASTNQTSMYLCASEGGINQPQHFGDGTRLSIL.

This clonotype showed up just a few times. At one boundary the junction diverges from the germline segment, which might be a read error. This rearrangement joins TRBV3-1 to TRBJ2-5; TRBD2 might be the D (6 bases). The CDR3 sequence is 15 residues long. Germline CDR1 and CDR2: LGHDT and YNNKEL (reference sequence). The CDR3 DNA reads TGCGCCAGCAGCCACCTCGGGACTCGTAAAGAGACCCAGTACTTC. Amino acid sequence: CASSHLGTRKETQYF.